Listed below are T cell receptor beta chains from one sample, sequenced in a study of cytomegalovirus exposure and HLA in healthy donors. The repertoire was sequenced with immunoSEQ multiplex PCR; TCRdb's copy has only in-frame clones and lacks some. The repertoire holds 150,000 to 200,000 clones, with around 80% as singletons. Sequencing was carried out using PBMCs. The source is a woman between 18 and 29 years old in good health and CMV-seropositive. CDR3s include the opening cysteine and the closing phenylalanine or tryptophan. The D gene is left open where the match is weak. Where a row states a size, it is once, few, many or the class of an expanded clone; other rows omit it.

.	TRBV7-9	TRBJ2-2	once	CASSPGLEGHGELFF	TGTGCCAGCAGCCCCGGCCTCGAGGGTCACGGGGAGCTGTTTTTT
TRBD1	TRBV11-3	TRBJ2-1	.	CASSRDRVNNEQFF	TGTGCCAGCAGTAGGGACAGGGTCAACAATGAGCAGTTCTTC
TRBD2	TRBV5-6	TRBJ2-1	.	CASSSTSGGESSYNEQFF	TGTGCCAGCAGCAGCACTAGCGGGGGGGAGAGCTCCTACAATGAGCAGTTCTTC
TRBD1	TRBV28	TRBJ2-7	.	CASDRDSALSSYEQYF	TGTGCCAGCGATAGGGACAGTGCTCTTTCCTCCTACGAGCAGTACTTC
.	TRBV5-6	TRBJ1-1	.	CASSLGQLEAFF	TGTGCCAGCAGCCTAGGACAGTTAGAAGCTTTCTTT
.	TRBV11-3	TRBJ1-3	.	CASSSRGPSGNTIYF	TGTGCCAGCAGCTCCCGGGGTCCCTCTGGAAACACCATATATTTT
TRBD1	TRBV19	TRBJ2-2	.	CASSITPWSQGANTGELFF	TGTGCCAGTAGTATAACGCCCTGGAGTCAGGGGGCTAACACCGGGGAGCTGTTTTTT
.	TRBV5-4	TRBJ2-1	.	CASSPGLASYNEQFF	TGTGCCAGCAGCCCTGGTCTAGCTTCCTACAATGAGCAGTTCTTC
TRBD2	TRBV11-3	TRBJ2-3	.	CASSLGASGASTDTQYF	TGTGCCAGCAGCTTAGGAGCTAGCGGGGCGAGCACAGATACGCAGTATTTT
TRBD2	TRBV5-1	TRBJ2-2	.	CASRRTSGGTGELFF	TGCGCCAGCAGACGTACTAGCGGGGGCACCGGGGAGCTGTTTTTT
TRBD1	TRBV19	TRBJ1-1	.	CASSIGTGGNTEAFF	TGTGCCAGTAGTATTGGGACAGGCGGGAACACTGAAGCTTTCTTT
TRBD1	TRBV29-1	TRBJ1-4	.	CSVGLQGAKGEKLFF	TGCAGCGTCGGCCTTCAGGGGGCGAAAGGCGAAAAACTGTTTTTT
.	TRBV2	TRBJ2-7	.	CASRRDTGNYEQYF	TGTGCCAGCAGAAGGGACACGGGGAACTACGAGCAGTACTTC
.	TRBV4-1	TRBJ1-3	.	CASSPQPTGGSGNTIYF	TGCGCCAGCAGCCCCCAGCCGACAGGCGGATCTGGAAACACCATATATTTT
TRBD2	TRBV7-9	TRBJ2-5	.	CASSLTGLAGKETQYF	TGTGCCAGCAGCTTAACCGGACTAGCGGGGAAAGAGACCCAGTACTTC
.	TRBV7-3	TRBJ2-7	.	CASSLTGGYEQYF	TGTGCCAGCAGCTTAACAGGCGGCTACGAGCAGTACTTC
TRBD1	TRBV27	TRBJ1-4	.	CASSLSYRGNEKLFF	TGTGCCAGCAGTTTATCTTACAGGGGAAATGAAAAACTGTTTTTT
.	TRBV25-1	TRBJ2-6	.	CASSEPSKFSGANVLTF	TGTGCCAGCAGTGAACCATCTAAGTTCTCTGGGGCCAACGTCCTGACTTTC
.	TRBV2	TRBJ1-2	.	CAIGDPGDYGYTF	TGTGCCATCGGGGACCCGGGGGACTATGGCTACACCTTC
.	TRBV11-2	TRBJ2-2	.	CASSPGGSRTGELFF	TGTGCCAGCAGCCCGGGTGGTAGCCGGACCGGGGAGCTGTTTTTT
.	TRBV6-1	TRBJ2-1	.	CASGQYNEQFF	TGTGCCAGCGGACAGTACAATGAGCAGTTCTTC
.	TRBV7-9	TRBJ1-6	once	CSSSPNREFVSPLHF	TGTTCCAGCAGCCCGAACAGGGAATTCGTCTCACCCCTCCACTTT
TRBD2	TRBV19	TRBJ2-5	few	CASRQRGGKETQYF	TGTGCCAGTAGACAGCGGGGGGGCAAAGAGACCCAGTACTTC
TRBD1	TRBV5-1	TRBJ1-6	.	CASSLGDSVGNSPLHF	TGCGCCAGCAGCTTGGGGGACAGCGTGGGCAATTCACCCCTCCACTTT
TRBD2	TRBV6-5	TRBJ2-7	.	CASSYSSSGGDYEQYF	TGTGCCAGCAGTTACTCGAGTAGCGGGGGGGATTACGAGCAGTACTTC
.	TRBV5-1	TRBJ1-1	.	CASSSGNTEAFF	TGCGCCAGCAGCTCCGGGAACACTGAAGCTTTCTTT
TRBD1	TRBV14	TRBJ1-2	.	CASSYGVGQGQLANYGYTF	TGTGCCAGCAGCTATGGAGTGGGACAGGGACAATTAGCTAACTATGGCTACACCTTC
.	TRBV9	TRBJ2-6	few	CASSGGRGRFSGANVLTF	TGTGCCAGCAGCGGAGGACGGGGTAGGTTCTCTGGGGCCAACGTCCTGACTTTC
TRBD2	TRBV5-1	TRBJ2-3	few	CASSLGSSGAHTQYF	TGCGCCAGCAGCTTGGGCTCTAGCGGGGCGCATACGCAGTATTTT
.	TRBV5-1	TRBJ2-2	.	CASRDGSVTGELFF	TGCGCCAGCCGGGACGGGAGTGTCACCGGGGAGCTGTTTTTT
.	TRBV5-5	TRBJ1-3	.	CASSSRPGTSSSGNTIYF	TGTGCCAGCAGCTCACGACCTGGGACTTCCAGCTCTGGAAACACCATATATTTT
TRBD2	TRBV10-2	TRBJ2-5	.	CASSQTGTSGQETQYF	TGCGCCAGCAGTCAAACCGGGACTAGTGGACAAGAGACCCAGTACTTC
TRBD1	TRBV7-8	TRBJ2-5	.	CASSASGQLYQETQYF	TGTGCCAGCAGCGCCTCGGGACAGCTGTACCAAGAGACCCAGTACTTC
.	TRBV5-5	TRBJ1-4	.	CASSLGSSGEKLFF	TGTGCCAGCAGCTTGGGGAGTTCGGGTGAAAAACTGTTTTTT
.	TRBV6-1	TRBJ1-5	.	CATTTGSGQPQHF	TGTGCCACAACTACAGGGAGCGGACAGCCCCAGCATTTT
TRBD2	TRBV9	TRBJ2-5	.	CASSPGVAGKETQYF	TGTGCCAGCAGCCCTGGAGTAGCGGGGAAAGAGACCCAGTACTTC
.	TRBV28	TRBJ1-5	.	CASSVRNQPQHF	TGTGCCAGCAGTGTGCGAAATCAGCCCCAGCATTTT
TRBD2	TRBV27	TRBJ2-7	.	CASSLARGDYEQYF	TGTGCCAGCAGTTTGGCCCGGGGGGATTACGAGCAGTACTTC
.	TRBV6-5	TRBJ2-6	.	CASSARNSGANVLTF	TGTGCCAGCAGTGCGAGAAACTCTGGGGCCAACGTCCTGACTTTC
TRBD1	TRBV11-3	TRBJ2-3	.	CASSSYRGLTDTQYF	TGTGCCAGCAGCTCATACAGGGGTCTCACAGATACGCAGTATTTT
.	TRBV5-4	TRBJ1-5	.	CASSLEDGQKHF	TGTGCCAGCAGCTTGGAGGACGGACAAAAGCATTTT
.	TRBV6-5	TRBJ2-5	.	CASSQGRETQYF	TGTGCCAGCAGTCAGGGAAGAGAGACCCAGTACTTC
.	TRBV7-9	TRBJ2-7	.	CASSIGQNYYEQYF	TGTGCCAGCAGCATCGGACAGAACTACTACGAGCAGTACTTC
.	TRBV4-1	TRBJ2-1	.	CASSRTAYNEQFF	TGCGCCAGCAGCCGGACAGCCTACAATGAGCAGTTCTTC
.	TRBV29-1	TRBJ1-2	.	CSAEGTIDGYTF	TGCAGCGCTGAAGGGACTATAGATGGCTACACCTTC
TRBD1	TRBV6-5	TRBJ2-1	.	CASRQLSGGQFF	TGTGCCAGCAGACAACTTTCAGGGGGGCAGTTCTTC
.	TRBV6-4	TRBJ1-2	.	CASSDGDTRQFAF	TGTGCCAGCAGTGACGGGGACACCCGACAATTTGCCTTC
TRBD1	TRBV18	TRBJ1-4	.	CASSPWDRENEKLFF	TGTGCCAGCTCACCCTGGGACAGGGAGAATGAAAAACTGTTTTTT
TRBD2	TRBV7-6	TRBJ2-5	.	CASSPSGGGLQETQYF	TGTGCCAGCAGCCCTTCGGGGGGGGGACTCCAAGAGACCCAGTACTTC
.	TRBV6-1	TRBJ1-2	.	CASSEGTVSNYGYTF	TGTGCCAGCAGTGAAGGGACAGTCTCTAACTATGGCTACACCTTC